The rows below give T cell receptor beta chains drawn from one sample of a study of early T cells in non-severe SARS-CoV-2 infection. TCRdb fed the 5' RACE reads into MiXCR, producing one record per CDR3 protein. The table lists about 35,000 distinct CDR3 sequences, 4.7% of them singletons. The sample was whole blood. The source of these receptors is an adult who was a healthcare worker with PCR-confirmed SARS-CoV-2 infection or an uninfected control (not recorded which). The CDR3 runs from the conserved cysteine through the conserved F or W. The D gene is left open where the match is weak. Only part of the rows carry a size: once, few, many, or a class if the clone is expanded.

V gene	D gene	J gene	clone size	CDR3 DNA	CDR3 protein
TRBV19	NA	TRBJ1-4	many	TGTGCCAGTAGGGCGGAAAACCATCTTCCCACTAGATCCGGGGAAAAACTGTTTTTT	CASRAENHLPTRSGEKLFF
TRBV10-1	NA	TRBJ2-7	many	TGCGCCAGCAGTGACTATGAAACCTACGAGCAGTACTTC	CASSDYETYEQYF
TRBV20-1	NA	TRBJ1-1	many	TGCAGTGCTAGCTTCAGCGTTTATACTGAAGCTTTCTTT	CSASFSVYTEAFF
TRBV7-6	TRBD2	TRBJ2-7	many	TGTGCCAGCTCAAGGCTAGCGGGGTCTCGGGAGCAGTACTTC	CASSRLAGSREQYF
TRBV12-3/TRBV12-4	NA	TRBJ2-5	many	TGTGCCAGCAGTTTAAGCCGAGGACAGCAAGAGACCCAGTACTTC	CASSLSRGQQETQYF
TRBV12-3/TRBV12-4	NA	TRBJ1-1	many	TGTGCCAGCAGTCCGAGGGAGGCTGAAGCTTTCTTT	CASSPREAEAFF
TRBV2	TRBD2	TRBJ2-3	few	TGTGCCAGCAGTGAAGCGGGGGGGTCGTGGCATACGCAGTATTTT	CASSEAGGSWHTQYF
TRBV5-1	NA	TRBJ2-2	many	TGCGCCAGCAGATATGACACCGGGGAGCTGTTTTTT	CASRYDTGELFF
TRBV7-2	TRBD2	TRBJ2-1	many	TGTGCCAGCAGCTTAGCCGGGGGGATTTACAATGAGCAGTTCTTC	CASSLAGGIYNEQFF
TRBV27	NA	TRBJ1-2	many	TGTGCCAGCAGTTTATCGGGTCCGGGGGCAGGGTATGGCTACACCTTC	CASSLSGPGAGYGYTF
TRBV11-2	TRBD1	TRBJ2-3	many	TGTGCCAGCAGCTTAGGAGGCGGGACAGGGTACCGCACAGATACGCAGTATTTT	CASSLGGGTGYRTDTQYF
TRBV7-9	NA	TRBJ1-2	NA	TGTGCCAGCAGCTTAGGATCCAACCCTAACTATGGCTACACCTTC	CASSLGSNPNYGYTF
TRBV20-1	NA	TRBJ1-2	NA	TGCAGTGCTAGAGTCTTACGGGATAACTATGGCTACACCTTC	CSARVLRDNYGYTF
TRBV5-6	TRBD2	TRBJ2-3	many	TGTGCCAGCAGCTTGGTGCGCGGGGGGGCCTGGGCGCAGTATTTT	CASSLVRGGAWAQYF
TRBV24-1	TRBD1	TRBJ2-1	few	TGTGCCACCTGGGACAGGGGTTCCAATGAGCAGTTCTTC	CATWDRGSNEQFF
TRBV4-3	TRBD1	TRBJ2-3	NA	TGCGCCAGCAGCCGGACCAGGGGGCCCACAAGCACAGATACGCAGTATTTT	CASSRTRGPTSTDTQYF
TRBV21-1	NA	TRBJ2-7	NA	TGTGCCAGCAGCTGGGGGGGCCAGGACGAGCAGTACTTC	CASSWGGQDEQYF
TRBV6-6	TRBD1	TRBJ2-7	NA	TGTGCCAGCAGTTACAGAGGACAGGGAGCCTACGAGCAGTACTTC	CASSYRGQGAYEQYF
TRBV7-2	NA	TRBJ1-5	NA	TGTGCCAGCAGCTTTAACTGGGTGACCAATCAGCCCCAGCATTTT	CASSFNWVTNQPQHF
TRBV20-1	NA	TRBJ2-7	many	TGCAGTGCTAGCCTAGCCTACGAGCAGTACTTC	CSASLAYEQYF
TRBV20-1	NA	TRBJ1-6	many	TGCAGTGCTAGAGGGGGGGTCGGGTCACCCCTCCACTTT	CSARGGVGSPLHF
TRBV7-9	TRBD1	TRBJ2-7	NA	TGTGCCAGCAGCCCCACCGACAGGGACTCCTACGAGCAGTACTTC	CASSPTDRDSYEQYF
TRBV19	NA	TRBJ1-4	many	TGTGCCAGTAGTATAGTCCGTGGCTTAAACAGTCGACTGTTTTTT	CASSIVRGLNSRLFF
TRBV7-9	NA	TRBJ1-5	NA	TGTGCCAGCAGCTTAGGGATGAGCAATCAGCCCCAGCATTTT	CASSLGMSNQPQHF
TRBV5-1	NA	TRBJ2-3	many	TGCGCCAGCAGCCAAGGCCAGGGACTCAACACAGATACGCAGTATTTT	CASSQGQGLNTDTQYF
TRBV6-6	NA	TRBJ1-2	NA	TGTGCCAGTACGACGAGGGACTATGGCTACACCTTC	CASTTRDYGYTF
TRBV20-1	TRBD1	TRBJ2-7	many	TGCAGTGCTTTCTCCGACAGGGGGCTAAGGGAGCAGTACTTC	CSAFSDRGLREQYF
TRBV6-2/TRBV6-3	TRBD1	TRBJ1-6	few	TGTGCCAGCAGTCCCGACAGGGGGCCTAATTCACCCCTCCACTTT	CASSPDRGPNSPLHF
TRBV7-2	TRBD1	TRBJ2-7	NA	TGTGCCAGCAGCGTAGACAGGGGTCGATACCTCTACGCGCAGTACTTC	CASSVDRGRYLYAQYF
TRBV28	NA	TRBJ2-5	many	TGTGCCAGCAGTCGAACCCCAGGGGGGGCGCAAGAGACCCAGTACTTC	CASSRTPGGAQETQYF
TRBV30	TRBD1	TRBJ2-3	NA	TGTGCCTGGAGTTCAGACAGGGGTACGCAGTATTTT	CAWSSDRGTQYF
TRBV4-3	NA	TRBJ2-4	many	TGCGCCAGCAGCCAAGTTGGTAGAGACCTATCCAAAAACATTCAGTACTTC	CASSQVGRDLSKNIQYF
TRBV13	TRBD2	TRBJ2-1	few	TGTGCCAGCAGCGTCTCTAGCGGGGGCGGGTCCTACAATGAGCAGTTCTTC	CASSVSSGGGSYNEQFF
TRBV4-2	TRBD2	TRBJ2-2	NA	TGTGCCACCGGGACTAGCGGGGGCACCGGGGAGCTGTTTTTT	CATGTSGGTGELFF
TRBV2	NA	TRBJ2-5	few	TGTGCCAGCAGTGAACGGCGGCCCCAAGAGACCCAGTACTTC	CASSERRPQETQYF
TRBV12-3/TRBV12-4	NA	TRBJ1-3	many	TGTGCCAGCAGTTTCGGCTCTGGAAACACCATATATTTT	CASSFGSGNTIYF
TRBV7-9	TRBD1	TRBJ1-5	many	TGTGCCAGCAGCTTAAACCCCTTCGGACAGGGGAAGAATCAGCCCCAGCATTTT	CASSLNPFGQGKNQPQHF
TRBV19	NA	TRBJ2-5	many	TGTGCCAGTAACGAAGGGGATGAACAGACCCAGTACTTC	CASNEGDEQTQYF
TRBV2	TRBD1	TRBJ2-3	few	TGTGCCAGCTCGCAGGGGGAGTCAGATACGCAGTATTTT	CASSQGESDTQYF
TRBV7-3	NA	TRBJ1-1	many	TGTGCCAGCAGCAAACAGGGAAAGGGGACTGAAGCTTTCTTT	CASSKQGKGTEAFF